The sequence of this T cell receptor (beta chain) was determined in a study of OX40 agonist ivuxolimab in advanced cancers. Comment on this clone: Its antigen is unknown.

Produced via immunoSEQ multiplex PCR; TCRdb's table is partial and in-frame only. The top ten hold roughly 5.1% of the sample, which has just under 65,000 clones, roughly nine tenths seen once. Patients with autoimmune history or systemic immunosuppression were excluded. The study's findings and limits: Average numbers of expanded clones were greater in CD8+ T cells than in CD4+.

The germline CDR1 and CDR2 sequences are KGHSH and LQKENI. The V and J ends lost 0 bases and 5 bases respectively, with 10 bases between them. CDR3 length: 14 residues. This receptor was identified in an adult with an advanced solid tumor such as melanoma, head and neck, liver or kidney cancer. Sequenced material: CD4+ or CD8+ T cells sorted from blood, taken in a trial of the OX40 agonist ivuxolimab. The gene calls are TRBV18 and TRBJ2-5; possible D gene TRBD1, 6 bases. The CDR3 loop reads CASSPPTGAETQYF. The CDR3 nucleotides read TGTGCCAGCTCACCACCGACAGGCGCGGAGACCCAGTACTTC.